The clone carrying this T cell receptor (beta chain) has a handful of counts. The same CDR3 can be traced to other DNA sequences in this sample. The data were obtained in a study of blood T cell repertoires in COVID-19. The overall study: The samples span acute and convalescent COVID-19 from the United States, Italy and Spain. From T cells, B-cell-depleted T cells, or PBMCs came the material, which was cDNA or gDNA.

In the authors' methods: Amplification of reference gene primers was used by the study to estimate nucleated cell counts. Assay: immunoSEQ multiplex PCR; the TCRdb copy retains only in-frame clones and omits some. V and J calls and clone size are copied from that table; D and trimming were computed from the DNA. The sample has roughly 160,000 clones; about 87% are singletons. Germline V gives CDR1 MNHEY, CDR2 SMNVEV (reference sequence). This CDR3 region has 12 residues. The V end lost 2 bases, the J end lost 6 bases, and 5 bases lay between the germline ends. Patients of the Seattle cohort, enrolled during active infection, were followed longitudinally.

The specimen sequenced was peripheral blood. The clonotype originates from a man aged 55 to 70 with COVID-19, enrolled during active disease. The rearrangement uses TRBV27 and TRBJ2-1; tentatively, D is TRBD1 (5 bases). The CDR3 reads CASSLGANEQFF. CDR3 sequence (DNA): TGTGCCAGCAGTTTAGGGGCCAATGAGCAGTTCTTC.